Below are 15 T cell receptor beta chains sequenced from a single sample in a study of molecular identifiers for immune sequencing clone quantification (dated by TCRdb to 2017 to 2018). Libraries were prepared through PCR. Reads for this sample came from an Illumina HiSeq 4000. TCRdb reprocessed the public reads (quality trimming at Q25 with fastp, clone calling with MiXCR) and kept in-frame beta chains. When rows share a CDR3 protein, they turn into one entry using the most common DNA and genes. This sample lists approximately 670,000 distinct CDR3 sequences; roughly 21% were detected once. Of the sample, roughly 0.85% falls within the top ten clones. The sequenced sample was naive CD8+ T cells from blood, with Jurkat cell RNA spiked in. The cell subset or site label on this specimen signifies: FACS-sorted CD8+CD4-CCR7+CD45RA+ naive T cells. The receptors here all came from a human donor in good health. Some libraries in this study had Jurkat cell RNA spiked in.

This clonotype has ten or more counts. The chain combines TRBV6-5 with TRBJ2-2, with 7 bases aligning to TRBD1. J lost 6 bases, V lost 0 bases, and 4 bases had no gene match. This CDR3 has 15 residues. Germline CDR1 is MNHEY and CDR2 is SVGAGI. The CDR3 region is CASSYSTGAAGELFF. The DNA for the CDR3 is TGTGCCAGCAGTTACTCTACAGGGGCAGCCGGGGAGCTGTTTTTT.

Many counts were recorded for this clonotype. This rearrangement joins TRBV20-1 to TRBJ1-5, with 7 bases aligning to TRBD1. The germline V gene has CDR1 DFQATT and CDR2 SNEGSKA (reference sequence). The trim removed 5 bases at V and 6 bases at J, leaving 10 bases unmatched. The CDR3 spans 14 residues. CDR3 amino acids: CSAADRTMIQPQHF. The CDR3 DNA reads TGCAGTGCTGCGGACAGGACAATGATTCAGCCCCAGCATTTT.

In its sample, this clonotype was seen many times. This chain connects TRBV12-3 or TRBV12-4 to TRBJ1-5, with TRBD1 matching 7 bases. V gave up 5 bases and J gave up 9 bases; unmatched junction bases: 13. The CDR3 sequence is 15 residues long. In nucleotides, the CDR3 is TGTGCCAGCAGTACGGTAAACCAGGGGGGGCCGCCCCAGCATTTT. Translation: CASSTVNQGGPPQHF.

This clonotype was counted many times. This rearrangement joins TRBV29-1 to TRBJ1-4; 8 nucleotides align to TRBD1. V shed 2 bases and J 7 bases; nucleotides not matched to a gene: 12. This CDR3 has 16 residues. CDR1 SQVTM and CDR2 ANQGSEA come from the germline V gene. The CDR3 loop is CSVELWNGQGAEKLFF. The CDR3 coding sequence is TGCAGCGTTGAATTATGGAACGGCCAGGGGGCTGAAAAACTGTTTTTT.

This clonotype was seen many times. CDR3 in amino acids: CASSTVRHTGLKYF. The CDR3, as DNA: TGTGCCAGCAGCACCGTGCGCCATACAGGGTTGAAGTACTTC. The J gene is TRBJ2-7, the V gene TRBV7-9; maybe TRBD1 (6 bases). The CDR3 loop spans 14 amino acids. V shed 5 bases and J shed 11 bases, with 22 bases lying between them. CDR1 and CDR2 from the germline V gene are SEHNR and FQNEAQ (reference sequence).

The chain carries TRBV4-2 and TRBJ2-1; D is possibly TRBD2 (5 bases). V lost 5 bases and J 9 bases, leaving 32 bases between the germline ends. Germline CDR1 LGHNA, CDR2 YNFKEQ. CDR3 size: 19 residues. In nucleotides, the CDR3 is TGTGCCAGCAGCACCCTACACATCGGGCTAGCCCGTGGGGAGTTTGAGCAGTTCTTC. Protein: CASSTLHIGLARGEFEQFF.

The sample holds many counts of this clonotype. This chain connects TRBV7-9 to TRBJ2-3, with 8 positions matching TRBD2. Looked up from germline, CDR1 is SEHNR and CDR2 is FQNEAQ (reference sequence). V lost 6 bases to trimming and J lost 2 bases; unmatched junction nucleotides: 7. The length of the CDR3 is 15 residues. For the CDR3, the DNA is TGTGCCAGCAGTCAACTAGCGGAAACCACAGATACGCAGTATTTT. This sequence encodes CASSQLAETTDTQYF.

This clonotype turned up a few times. The chain combines TRBV7-9 with TRBJ2-1; D not resolved. This CDR3 comprises 16 residues. The germline V gene has CDR1 SEHNR and CDR2 FQNEAQ (reference sequence). The V gene lost 2 bases and the J gene lost 3 bases, with 14 bases spanning the gap. CDR3 loop: CASSLWTTALYNEQFF. The CDR3 DNA sequence: TGTGCCAGCAGCTTATGGACGACTGCTCTCTACAATGAGCAGTTCTTC.

This clonotype was detected ten times or more. The chain recombines TRBV28 with TRBJ1-1; 7 nucleotides match TRBD1. The germline gives CDR1 MDHEN, CDR2 SYDVKM. The CDR3 spans 15 residues. The V gene end was trimmed by 5 bases and the J gene end by 2 bases; junction bases not matched to a gene: 8. The CDR3 is CASSGYGTDNTEAFF. The CDR3 DNA reads as TGTGCCAGCAGTGGATACGGGACAGACAACACTGAAGCTTTCTTT. Drawing the rest from reference TRBV28 and TRBJ1-1, the complete variable domain is DVKVTQSSRYLVKRTGEKVFLECVQDMDHENMFWYRQDPGLGLRLIYFSYDVKMKEKGDIPEGYSVSREKKERFSLILESASTNQTSMYLCASSGYGTDNTEAFFGQGTRLTVV.

In its sample, this clonotype was seen many times. V gene TRBV7-6 combines with J gene TRBJ1-2; D unclear. V was pared by 3 bases and J by 2 bases, with 7 bases between. The CDR3 is 13 residues long. Germline CDR1 SGHVS, CDR2 FNYEAQ. CDR3 in amino acids: CASSFAENYGYTF. CDR3 nucleotide sequence: TGTGCCAGCAGCTTTGCAGAGAACTATGGCTACACCTTC.

In regard to this clonotype: This could be a read error, since a much larger clone is one nucleotide away. This rearrangement joins TRBV13 to TRBJ2-2, with 7 nucleotides matching TRBD1. Germline V CDR1 and CDR2: PRHDT, FYEKMQ (reference sequence). The CDR3 contains 15 residues. As DNA, the CDR3 is TGTGCCAGCAGCCCCGACAGGGCGAACACCGGGGAGCTGCTTTTT. It codes for CASSPDRANTGELLF.

This clonotype was picked up many times. The chain combines TRBV29-1 with TRBJ2-2, with D unclear. The CDR3 has 14 residues. V was trimmed by 7 bases and J by 6 bases, leaving 18 bases between them. Looked up from germline, CDR1 is SQVTM and CDR2 is ANQGSEA. The CDR3 region is CSAHRRRTAGELFF. CDR3 DNA sequence: TGCAGCGCCCACCGTCGGCGGACGGCCGGGGAGCTGTTTTTT.

At least ten counts were recorded for this clonotype. The chain has TRBV28 and TRBJ2-7, with 8 bases matching TRBD1. This CDR3 spans 13 amino acids. The germline V gene has CDR1 MDHEN and CDR2 SYDVKM. V trimming: 2 bases; J trimming: 5 bases; junction bases outside the gene matches: 2. The CDR3 is CASSLQTGDEQYF. CDR3 coding DNA: TGTGCCAGCAGTTTACAGACAGGGGACGAGCAGTACTTC.

The V and J genes are TRBV11-2 and TRBJ2-3; 8 nucleotides align to TRBD2. Germline values: CDR1 SGHAT, CDR2 FQNNGV. V lost 0 bases, J lost 1 base, and 9 bases stayed unmatched. The CDR3 is 18 amino acids. The CDR3 reads CASSLDKGAGEGTDTQYF. The CDR3 DNA reads as TGTGCCAGCAGCTTAGATAAGGGAGCGGGGGAAGGCACAGATACGCAGTATTTT.

This rearrangement joins TRBV27 to TRBJ2-1; no firm D call. The germline CDR1 and CDR2 sequences are MNHEY and SMNVEV (reference sequence). V was trimmed by 0 bases and J by 9 bases, leaving 9 bases between them. The CDR3 length is 13 residues. CDR3 sequence: CASSLSSGSEQFF. The CDR3 DNA reads as TGTGCCAGCAGTTTATCGTCGGGCAGTGAGCAGTTCTTC.